Presented here are 22 T cell receptor beta chains from one specimen sequenced in a study of shared clonotypes between healthy human individuals. Produced via immunoSEQ multiplex PCR; TCRdb's table is partial and in-frame only. Of 2 million to 2.5 million clones in the sample, over 85% were seen once. The specimen sequenced was naive CD4+ T cells from PBMCs. Described subset: CD45RA+ positively selected. The source is a man aged 18 to 30 in good health. Some clones in this sample may be carry-over from other donors' samples.

The chain combines TRBV19 with TRBJ1-3; D gene uncertain. There are 14 residues in the CDR3. Germline CDR1 reads LNHDA; CDR2 reads SQIVND (reference sequence). The germline V and J ends were trimmed by 7 bases and 4 bases, with 14 bases remaining between them. The CDR3 sequence: CASNPGTVGNTIYF. The CDR3 nucleotides read TGTGCCAGTAATCCGGGAACGGTGGGAAACACCATATATTTT.

This chain links TRBV11-3 with TRBJ2-3; D tentatively reads TRBD1 or TRBD2 (5 bases each). Germline-derived CDR1 and CDR2 are SGHNT and YENEEA. V lost 5 bases to trimming and J lost 1 base, with 16 bases between them. The CDR3 extends over 16 amino acids. The CDR3 loop is CASSLLDWDGTDTQYF. CDR3 sequence (DNA): TGTGCCAGCAGCCTGTTGGATTGGGACGGCACAGATACGCAGTATTTT.

The gene calls are TRBV5-1 and TRBJ1-3; 8 nucleotides line up with TRBD1. Trimming at V came to 2 bases and at J to 2 bases, leaving 3 bases not matched to a gene. The CDR3 consists of 15 residues. CDR1 and CDR2 from the germline V gene are SGHRS and YFSETQ. CDR3 amino acids: CASSLQQGAGNTIYF. Written as DNA, the CDR3 is TGCGCCAGCAGCTTACAACAGGGGGCTGGAAACACCATATATTTT.

The chain links TRBV4-1 to TRBJ2-2; perhaps TRBD2 as D (5 bases). The germline V gene has CDR1 MGHRA and CDR2 YSYEKL. The CDR3 covers 15 residues. V was clipped by 5 bases and J by 0 bases, with 10 bases between them. CDR3 nucleotides: TGCGCCAGCAGCTCCCGGGATACGAACACCGGGGAGCTGTTTTTT. Translating gives CASSSRDTNTGELFF.

This clone was picked up a small number of times. V and J are TRBV2 and TRBJ1-1, with 7 positions matching TRBD1. CDR1 is SNHLY, CDR2 FYNNEI, per germline. The CDR3 runs 12 residues. Losses at the gene ends were 5 bases for V and 9 bases for J; bases not matched to a gene: 6. The DNA of the CDR3 is TGTGCCAGCAGTCTAGACAGGGTACAAGCTTTCTTT. Translated: CASSLDRVQAFF. The whole variable domain, filled in from reference TRBV2 and TRBJ1-1, reads EPEVTQTPSHQVTQMGQEVILRCVPISNHLYFYWYRQILGQKVEFLVSFYNNEISEKSEIFDDQFSVERPDGSNFTLKIRSTKLEDSAMYFCASSLDRVQAFFGQGTRLTVV.

As for this clone: Other DNA sequences of this sample code for an identical CDR3. The rearrangement joins TRBV28 to TRBJ2-7, with 12 bases identical to TRBD2. V shed 5 bases, J shed 2 bases, and the junction held 1 base outside the gene matches. The CDR3 runs 14 residues. CDR1 and CDR2 (germline): MDHEN, SYDVKM. The CDR3 loop is CASSLAGGPYEQYF. CDR3 nucleotide sequence: TGTGCCAGCAGTCTAGCGGGAGGGCCCTACGAGCAGTACTTC.

This clone has a single count. J is TRBJ1-2 and V is TRBV30; 7 bases agree with TRBD1. V lost 4 bases, J lost 4 bases, and 9 bases stayed unmatched. Germline V gene data show CDR1 as GTSNPN and CDR2 as SVGIG (reference sequence). This CDR3 is 14 amino acids long. CDR3 protein: CAWTRTGLGYGYTF. The CDR3 DNA reads TGTGCCTGGACGAGGACAGGCTTGGGCTATGGCTACACCTTC.

The chain joins TRBV5-4 to TRBJ1-1; perhaps TRBD1 as D (5 bases). Trimming stripped 4 bases from V and 0 bases from J, with 16 bases between. CDR1 and CDR2 (germline): SGHNT, YYREEE (reference sequence). The CDR3 runs to 16 residues. The CDR3 DNA reads TGTGCCAGCAGCCGAGACAGTCCCATTATGAACACTGAAGCTTTCTTT. It encodes CASSRDSPIMNTEAFF.

V usage is TRBV5-6 and J usage is TRBJ2-2; D remains unclear. This CDR3 region has 16 residues. Trimming took 4 bases from V and 7 from J, leaving 20 bases between them. Germline CDR1 SGHDT, CDR2 YYEEEE. CDR3 amino acids: CASSIVGFGDGGELFF. The CDR3 coding sequence is TGTGCCAGCAGCATTGTGGGGTTCGGAGATGGCGGGGAGCTGTTTTTT.

The V gene is TRBV6-1, the J gene TRBJ1-5; the D gene is possibly TRBD1 (6 bases). V was shortened by 4 bases and J by 7 bases, with 11 bases between the two germline ends. CDR1 and CDR2 from the germline V gene are MNHNS and SASEGT. CDR3 length equals 13 residues. The CDR3 coding sequence is TGTGCCAGCAGTGCCGAGGGGGTCCAGCCCCAGCATTTT. This codes for CASSAEGVQPQHF.

The chain carries TRBV19 and TRBJ2-1; 9 bases align to TRBD2. With 4 bases clipped from V and 1 base from J, the junction kept 5 bases outside the gene matches. Germline CDR1 and CDR2: LNHDA and SQIVND (reference sequence). The CDR3 is made up of 16 amino acids. CDR3 sequence reads: CASSRISGSSYNEQFF. The CDR3 DNA sequence: TGTGCCAGTAGTAGAATTAGCGGGAGTTCCTACAATGAGCAGTTCTTC.

This clone was detected once. V gene TRBV29-1 combines with J gene TRBJ2-1; D is unclear. CDR1 and CDR2 from the germline V gene are SQVTM and ANQGSEA. This CDR3 region has 11 residues. Deletions cut 4 bases from V and 7 bases from J, with 8 bases between. The CDR3 is CSVGTSNEQFF. In DNA form, the CDR3 reads TGCAGCGTTGGGACGAGTAATGAGCAGTTCTTC.

The chain combines TRBV27 with TRBJ2-7, with TRBD2 matching 11 bases. Germline V gives CDR1 MNHEY, CDR2 SMNVEV (reference sequence). This CDR3 spans 18 amino acids. V shed 6 bases and J 4 bases; nucleotides not matched to a gene: 17. CDR3 DNA: TGTGCCAGCAGCCCGAGGGGGACCGGGACTAGCGGCGGGTACGAGCAGTACTTC. Translating it yields CASSPRGTGTSGGYEQYF.

V gene TRBV28 combines with J gene TRBJ2-7; D is unclear. Germline V gene sequence: CDR1 MDHEN, CDR2 SYDVKM. CDR3 length: 17 residues. Trimming took 3 bases from V and 2 from J, leaving 20 bases between them. The CDR3 DNA reads TGTGCCAGCAGTTTGGGCCAGGACCTATCGCTCCCCTACGAGCAGTACTTC. Its translation: CASSLGQDLSLPYEQYF. Supplemented by reference TRBV28 and TRBJ2-7, the full variable domain reads DVKVTQSSRYLVKRTGEKVFLECVQDMDHENMFWYRQDPGLGLRLIYFSYDVKMKEKGDIPEGYSVSREKKERFSLILESASTNQTSMYLCASSLGQDLSLPYEQYFGPGTRLTVT.

This chain connects TRBV14 to TRBJ2-7; D is uncertain. The germline CDR1 and CDR2 sequences are SGHDN and FVKESK. Trimming cost V 2 bases and J 6 bases, with 20 bases left between them. The CDR3 is made up of 16 amino acids. CDR3 bases: TGTGCCAGCAGCCAATTGTACGGTCGCGAATCGCCCGAGCAGTACTTC. This sequence encodes CASSQLYGRESPEQYF.

The rearrangement uses TRBV2 and TRBJ2-2, with D maybe TRBD2 (6 bases). The CDR3 is 15 residues long. Germline CDR1 is SNHLY and CDR2 is FYNNEI. The ends were cut back, 2 bases at V and 5 bases at J, with 12 bases in the middle. CDR3 in amino acids: CASSENRGYTGELFF. In DNA, the CDR3 is TGTGCCAGCAGTGAAAACCGGGGGTATACCGGGGAGCTGTTTTTT.

The rearrangement links TRBV4-3 to TRBJ2-5; 10 bases are a match to TRBD2. Germline CDR1 reads LGHNA; CDR2 reads YSLEER. Losses at the gene ends were 0 bases for V and 3 bases for J; bases not matched to a gene: 16. CDR3 length: 20 residues. CDR3 in DNA: TGCGCCAGCAGCCAAGAAAAAACACTAGCGGGACCAACTCGAGAAGAGACCCAGTACTTC. It codes for CASSQEKTLAGPTREETQYF.

The chain employs TRBV4-2 and TRBJ2-1; TRBD2 aligns across 14 bases. Germline CDR1 LGHNA, CDR2 YNFKEQ. The CDR3 is made up of 17 amino acids. V gave up 2 bases and J gave up 8 bases; unmatched junction bases: 8. The CDR3 reads CASSQLGTSGGGDEQFF. In DNA form, the CDR3 reads TGTGCCAGCAGCCAACTCGGGACTAGCGGGGGCGGAGATGAGCAGTTCTTC.

The gene calls are TRBV5-8 and TRBJ2-2; 8 bases fit TRBD2. CDR1 and CDR2 (germline): SGHTS, YDEGEE. With V trimmed by 4 bases and J by 5 bases, 7 bases remained unmatched. CDR3 length: 15 residues. CDR3 coding DNA: TGTGCCAGCAGCCCGGGGACTAGGCGGACCGGGGAGCTGTTTTTT. Translated: CASSPGTRRTGELFF.

The J gene is TRBJ1-2, the V gene TRBV7-2, with TRBD1 matching over 8 bases. V lost 7 bases and J lost 8; bases outside the gene matches: 9. The CDR3 is made up of 13 amino acids. Germline V gives CDR1 SGHTA, CDR2 FQGNSA. The CDR3 sequence is CASTIRGQGGYTF. The CDR3 DNA is TGTGCCAGCACAATACGTGGACAGGGCGGCTACACCTTC.

V usage is TRBV6-5 and J usage is TRBJ1-1; 9 bases fit TRBD1. The CDR3 runs to 14 residues. Germline CDR1 and CDR2: MNHEY and SVGAGI. The trim removed 5 bases at V and 4 bases at J, leaving 5 bases unmatched. CDR3 region: CASSPQGASTEAFF. The CDR3 DNA is TGTGCCAGCAGTCCACAGGGGGCTAGCACTGAAGCTTTCTTT.

Regarding this clone: Other DNA sequences in this specimen translate into the identical CDR3. This sequence joins TRBV28 and TRBJ1-2, with TRBD1 as a possible D gene (5 bases). V shed 6 bases and J shed 5 bases, with 13 bases lying between them. This CDR3 has 13 residues. The germline gives CDR1 MDHEN, CDR2 SYDVKM. The CDR3 bases are TGTGCCAGCAGCCCGGGTCGGGGGTATGGCTACACCTTC. It codes for CASSPGRGYGYTF.